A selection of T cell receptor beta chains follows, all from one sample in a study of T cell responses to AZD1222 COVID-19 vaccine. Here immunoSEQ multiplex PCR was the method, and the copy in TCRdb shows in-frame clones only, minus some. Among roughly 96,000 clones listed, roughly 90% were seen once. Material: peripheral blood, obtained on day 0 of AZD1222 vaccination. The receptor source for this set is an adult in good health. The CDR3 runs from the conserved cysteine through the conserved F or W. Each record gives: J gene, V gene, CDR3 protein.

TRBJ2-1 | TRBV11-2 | CASSLARDPYNEQFF
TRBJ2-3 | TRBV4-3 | CASSQDAQSTDTQYF
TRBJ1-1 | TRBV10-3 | CAISDIISAEAFF
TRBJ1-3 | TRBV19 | CASSTRGQVGNTIYF
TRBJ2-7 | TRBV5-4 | CASTSGTRKDEQYF
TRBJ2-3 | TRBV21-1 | CASSKEGTGRTDTQYF
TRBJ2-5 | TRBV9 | CASSPRGDPQETQYF
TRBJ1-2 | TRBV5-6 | CASSRLGGQGANYGYTF
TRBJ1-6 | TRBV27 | CASSRQGPNSPLHF
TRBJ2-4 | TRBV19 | CASTLGLAGVAGNRKNIQYF
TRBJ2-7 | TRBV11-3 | CASSLNGYEQYF